This T cell receptor beta chain was documented in a study of cytomegalovirus exposure and HLA in healthy donors. This clone came up a few times. Its target is unknown. The donors comprised healthy bone marrow donors. The CDR3 runs 15 residues. The trim removed 6 bases at V and 6 bases at J, leaving 9 bases unmatched. Germline assignment: CDR1 SNHLY and CDR2 FYNNEI. Primers included in the PCR were 60 Vbeta and 13 Jbeta primers. Clones were read by immunoSEQ multiplex PCR, and TCRdb kept only the in-frame ones, dropping some. Of fewer than 250,000 clones listed, about 80% are singletons. Points from the study as a whole: Most of the TCR beta V segments (in an earlier analysis) were productive either about 87% or about 30% of the time. Later analysis suggested most CMV-associated TCR beta chains were HLA-restricted.

Sequences were obtained from PBMCs. This chain uses TRBV2 with TRBJ2-4; 9 nucleotides align to TRBD2. This clonotype was sampled from a man aged 35-49 years in good health and CMV-seropositive. CDR3 sequence (DNA): TGTGCCAGCAGGAGGGGCGGGAGGGCCGCAAACATTCAGTACTTC. It specifies CASRRGGRAANIQYF.